One T cell receptor (beta chain) is described in this entry. What it recognizes is unknown. This sample was taken from a study of cytomegalovirus exposure and HLA in healthy donors. Donors showed nominal health when sampled, although they likely had unrecorded immune exposures. This CDR3 spans 16 amino acids. The V and J ends lost 1 base and 8 bases, in that order; junction bases with no gene match: 13. The germline V gene has CDR1 SEHNR and CDR2 FQNEAQ (reference sequence). Notes on the study in general: Accurate prediction of most subjects' HLA-A and HLA-B alleles from TCR beta sequences was reported.

Primers included in the PCR were 60 Vbeta and 13 Jbeta primers. Produced via immunoSEQ multiplex PCR; TCRdb's table is partial and in-frame only. The repertoire has about 130,000 clones, roughly 77% of them found once; the top ten carry under 7%. V gene TRBV7-9 combines with J gene TRBJ1-2; 7 bases are a match to TRBD1. The sequence derives from a woman in her forties in good health and CMV-seropositive. Sequencing was carried out using PBMCs. The CDR3 sequence: CASSLGATGAAGGYTF. For the CDR3, the DNA is TGTGCCAGCAGCTTAGGAGCCACAGGGGCCGCTGGCGGCTACACCTTC.